This T cell receptor beta chain appears in the sequencing data of a study of regulatory T cells in long-lasting Graves disease. CDR3-region Arm-PCR and iRepertoire HTBI primers produced the TCR beta libraries. TCRdb fed the multiplex PCR reads into MiXCR, producing one record per CDR3 protein. This sample has 500,000 or so distinct CDR3 sequences, with around 16% found just once. In its sample, this clonotype was seen a few times. Time point described: newly diagnosed GD, antithyroid drugs for less than 3 months. There was RNA extracted from PBMCs, and the TCR library was made from it. The ends were cut back, 5 bases at V and 2 bases at J, with 10 bases in the middle. CDR1 is MNHNS and CDR2 is SASEGT in the germline V gene. The CDR3 length is 14 residues. This sample was shared with a second study, whose subject was T cells in Graves' hyperthyroidism and ophthalmopathy. That paper states: Model output signaled ophthalmopathy a median roughly 6.5 months ahead of onset.

This specimen was peripheral blood mononuclear cells (PBMCs), taken at new diagnosis, from a patient treated with antithyroid drugs. This TCR came from a middle-aged woman with Graves disease. This chain uses TRBV6-1 with TRBJ2-1, with a weak D call TRBD2 (6 bases). CDR3 amino acids: CASSKSSAYNEQFF. CDR3 coding DNA: TGTGCCAGCAGTAAATCTAGCGCCTACAATGAGCAGTTCTTC.